The 18 T cell receptor beta chains presented below share a single source sample, sequenced in a study of molecular identifiers for immune sequencing clone quantification. In TCRdb, the PCR reads were re-called with MiXCR into one record per CDR3 protein. This table holds about 97,000 distinct CDR3 sequences, approximately 24% found once. What was sequenced was naive CD8+ T cells from blood, with Jurkat cell RNA spiked in. Noted subset: FACS-sorted CD8+CD4-CCR7+CD45RA+ naive T cells. These receptors came from a human donor in good health. Some libraries in this study had Jurkat cell RNA spiked in.

This clonotype showed up just a few times. V is TRBV10-2 and J is TRBJ1-1, with D possibly TRBD1 on 6 matching bases. Germline V gives CDR1 WSHSY, CDR2 SAAADI. Trimming took 3 bases from V and 10 from J, leaving 18 bases between them. The CDR3 loop spans 14 amino acids. CDR3 DNA sequence: TGCGCCAGCAGTGAACAGGGTATCAGGATACGAGCTTTCTTT. Amino acids: CASSEQGIRIRAFF.

As to this clonotype: This sequence may be a read error, since a much larger clone differs from it by one base. The chain recombines TRBV7-9 with TRBJ1-5; D ambiguous. The CDR3 extends over 16 amino acids. Germline CDR1 is SEHNR and CDR2 is FQNEAQ (reference sequence). Trimming stripped 1 base from V and 0 bases from J, with 10 bases between. The CDR3 nucleotides read TGTGCCAGCAGCTTAGGAGGGATGAGTAGCAATCAGCCCCAGCATTTT. Its protein is CASSLGGMSSNQPQHF.

The chain is built from TRBV19 and TRBJ2-1; TRBD2 is a possible D gene (6 bases). Germline V CDR1 and CDR2: LNHDA, SQIVND (reference sequence). This CDR3 has 13 residues. The V end was cut by 3 bases, the J end by 3 bases, with 6 bases between. In DNA form, the CDR3 reads TGTGCCAGTAGTATGGGGGGCTACAATGAGCAGTTCTTC. Residues: CASSMGGYNEQFF. Full variable domain (rest looked up from reference TRBV19 and TRBJ2-1): DGGITQSPKYLFRKEGQNVTLSCEQNLNHDAMYWYRQDPGQGLRLIYYSQIVNDFQKGDIAEGYSVSREKKESFPLTVTSAQKNPTAFYLCASSMGGYNEQFFGPGTRLTVL.

This clonotype was recorded at least ten times. The chain is built from TRBV5-5 and TRBJ2-3; D ambiguous. Germline CDR1 is SGHKS and CDR2 is YYEKEE (reference sequence). V was clipped by 2 bases and J by 2 bases, with 12 bases between them. CDR3 size: 15 residues. The CDR3: CASSLPDQTTDTQYF. The CDR3 DNA sequence: TGTGCCAGCAGCTTACCGGATCAGACCACAGATACGCAGTATTTT.

In the case of this clonotype: This may arise from a read error, as a much more abundant clone is one base away. The rearrangement links TRBV11-2 to TRBJ1-1, with TRBD1 as a possible D gene (5 bases). Germline-derived CDR1 and CDR2 are SGHAT and FQNNGV. The CDR3 has 15 residues. The CDR3 protein is CASSSGHGPNSEAFF. CDR3 bases: TGTGCCAGCAGCTCCGGACACGGACCGAACTCTGAAGCTTTCTTT.

The gene calls are TRBV28 and TRBJ2-7; 13 bases are a match to TRBD2. Germline V gene sequence: CDR1 MDHEN, CDR2 SYDVKM. The J segment lost 9 bases and the V segment lost 5 bases, leaving 13 bases of the junction unmatched. CDR3 length: 16 residues. CDR3 loop: CASSRTLAGGRNAQYF. The CDR3 coding sequence is TGTGCCAGCAGTCGTACACTAGCGGGAGGGAGGAACGCGCAGTACTTC.

This clonotype has ten or more counts. V gene TRBV11-2 combines with J gene TRBJ2-1; the D is unclear. In germline, CDR1 is SGHAT, CDR2 FQNNGV. Trimming took 3 bases from V and 10 from J, leaving 10 bases between them. The CDR3 consists of 12 residues. The chain's CDR3 is CASSFLDPEQFF. The CDR3 DNA is TGTGCCAGCAGCTTTCTCGACCCCGAGCAGTTCTTC.

This clonotype was found many times. The chain links TRBV20-1 to TRBJ2-7, with 7 bases fitting TRBD2. Trimming at V came to 0 bases and at J to 1 base, leaving 6 bases not matched to a gene. CDR1 DFQATT and CDR2 SNEGSKA come from the germline V gene (reference sequence). The CDR3 covers 15 residues. CDR3 amino acids: CSARDVGEGSYEQYF. CDR3 bases: TGCAGTGCTAGAGATGTGGGGGAGGGGTCCTACGAGCAGTACTTC.

A word on this clonotype: This may be a read error, as it is one base from a much larger clone. CDR3 residues: CAWSANDGGIGETQYF. The CDR3 region has the DNA TGTGCCTGGAGTGCGAACGACGGGGGCATTGGAGAGACCCAGTACTTC. The rearrangement links TRBV30 to TRBJ2-5; TRBD1 or TRBD2 may be the D gene (6 bases each). The V and J ends lost 1 base and 4 bases respectively, with 19 bases between them. The germline gives CDR1 GTSNPN, CDR2 SVGIG (reference sequence). The CDR3 has 16 amino acids.

This clonotype showed up many times. The chain has TRBV5-1 and TRBJ2-7; 11 bases fit TRBD2. Germline trimming cut 2 bases from V and 2 bases from J; bases unmatched to any gene: 3. Germline V gene sequence: CDR1 SGHRS, CDR2 YFSETQ. The CDR3 runs to 15 residues. The CDR3 loop reads CASSFPLAGAYEQYF. For the CDR3, the DNA is TGCGCCAGCAGCTTTCCACTAGCGGGGGCCTACGAGCAGTACTTC.

This clonotype was seen more than once but under ten times. The V and J genes are TRBV7-9 and TRBJ2-5; 9 bases are a match to TRBD1. CDR1 SEHNR and CDR2 FQNEAQ come from the germline V gene (reference sequence). There are 14 residues in the CDR3. V shed 5 bases, J shed 5 bases, and the junction held 6 bases outside the gene matches. The CDR3 here is CASSRTGVGETQYF. The DNA of the CDR3 is TGTGCCAGCAGCCGGACAGGGGTGGGGGAGACCCAGTACTTC.

This clonotype has just a few counts. A much bigger clone sits one base away, suggesting this may be a read error. The chain employs TRBV7-9 and TRBJ2-3, with D perhaps matching TRBD1 (6 bases). Between the trimmed V and J ends, which lost 8 bases and 13 bases, there was a span of 22 bases. Germline-derived CDR1 and CDR2 are SEHNR and FQNEAQ (reference sequence). CDR3 length: 13 residues. The CDR3 protein is CASGSAGTINKYF. Written as DNA, the CDR3 is TGTGCCAGCGGCTCGGCCGGGACAATAAACAAGTATTTT.

Regarding this clonotype: The CDR3 does not close with the conserved phenylalanine or tryptophan, likely indicating a read error. The V and J genes are TRBV4-3 and TRBJ1-1, with D uncertain. Germline values: CDR1 LGHNA, CDR2 YSLEER. CDR3 length: 15 residues. CDR3 sequence (DNA): TGCGCCAGCAGCCAGAGGACCCCCATGAACCCTGAAGCTTTCATT. It yields the protein CASSQRTPMNPEAFI.

This clonotype has ten or more counts. The genes are TRBV6-6 and TRBJ2-1; D is ambiguous. The CDR3 is 10 residues long. Germline V gene sequence: CDR1 MNHNY, CDR2 SVGAGI (reference sequence). Trimming removed 6 bases from V and 9 bases from J, with 6 bases in between. In DNA, the CDR3 is TGTGCCAGCAGAAGTAGTGAGCAGTTCTTC. This translates into CASRSSEQFF.

This clonotype was picked up a small number of times. This may be a read error: a much more frequent sequence differs by one nucleotide. The CDR3 is CASSWRAEQHF. For the CDR3, the DNA is TGTGCCAGCAGTTGGAGGGCCGAGCAGCACTTC. This chain connects TRBV6-2 or TRBV6-3 to TRBJ2-7; possibly TRBD2 for D (6 bases). Germline V gene sequence: CDR1 MNHEY, CDR2 SVGEGT. The CDR3 has 11 amino acids.

On this clonotype itself: Given a much more abundant clone one base away, this may be a read error. This rearrangement joins TRBV5-4 to TRBJ1-6, with D possibly matching TRBD1 (6 bases). The CDR3 is 15 amino acids. The V end was cut by 1 base, the J end by 11 bases, with 16 bases between. The germline gives CDR1 SGHNT, CDR2 YYREEE (reference sequence). CDR3 nucleotide sequence: TGTGCCAGCAGCTTGAAAGGGGGGCTAAATGCACCCCTCCACTTT. Its protein is CASSLKGGLNAPLHF. Using reference TRBV5-4 and TRBJ1-6 for the parts outside the CDR3, the full variable domain is ETGVTQSPTHLIKTRGQQVTLRCSSQSGHNTVSWYQQALGQGPQFIFQYYREEENGRGNFPPRFSGLQFPNYSSELNVNALELDDSALYLCASSLKGGLNAPLHFGNGTRLTVT.

This clonotype has a handful of counts. The J gene is TRBJ2-1, the V gene TRBV7-9, with 8 bases aligning to TRBD2. CDR1 SEHNR and CDR2 FQNEAQ come from the germline V gene (reference sequence). J was trimmed by 2 bases and V by 5 bases; bases with no gene match: 8. The CDR3 has 16 residues. Written as DNA, the CDR3 is TGTGCCAGCAGCCCCAGCGGGAGTCGCGCCTACAATGAGCAGTTCTTC. It yields the protein CASSPSGSRAYNEQFF.

On this clonotype: Without the conserved terminal phenylalanine or tryptophan, this CDR3 likely stems from a read error. The chain employs TRBV12-3 or TRBV12-4 and TRBJ2-7, with 7 nucleotides matching TRBD2. V dropped 4 bases and J dropped 0; count of bases not matched to a gene: 9. There are 16 residues in the CDR3. The CDR3 is CASSSSGGGSSYEQYL. The CDR3 nucleotides read TGTGCCAGCAGTTCTTCTGGGGGGGGAAGCTCCTACGAGCAGTACCTC.